This T cell receptor beta chain was found in a study of T cell changes during pregnancy in multiple sclerosis. Produced via immunoSEQ multiplex PCR; TCRdb's table is partial and in-frame only. The sample holds about 53,000 clones; approximately 91% are singletons and the top ten take 0.5%. V was pared by 2 bases and J by 1 base, with 15 bases between. Germline CDR1 reads MGHRA; CDR2 reads YSYEKL. The CDR3 spans 16 residues. Sample: CD4+ T cells from peripheral blood mononuclear cells, taken in the third trimester of pregnancy. The chain carries TRBV4-1 and TRBJ2-7; D gene ambiguous. This clonotype was sampled from a female donor with multiple sclerosis, enrolled in a pregnancy study. The CDR3 coding sequence is TGCGCCAGCAGCCAATTTTTCGAGGCAGTATCCTACGAGCAGTACTTC. Protein: CASSQFFEAVSYEQYF.